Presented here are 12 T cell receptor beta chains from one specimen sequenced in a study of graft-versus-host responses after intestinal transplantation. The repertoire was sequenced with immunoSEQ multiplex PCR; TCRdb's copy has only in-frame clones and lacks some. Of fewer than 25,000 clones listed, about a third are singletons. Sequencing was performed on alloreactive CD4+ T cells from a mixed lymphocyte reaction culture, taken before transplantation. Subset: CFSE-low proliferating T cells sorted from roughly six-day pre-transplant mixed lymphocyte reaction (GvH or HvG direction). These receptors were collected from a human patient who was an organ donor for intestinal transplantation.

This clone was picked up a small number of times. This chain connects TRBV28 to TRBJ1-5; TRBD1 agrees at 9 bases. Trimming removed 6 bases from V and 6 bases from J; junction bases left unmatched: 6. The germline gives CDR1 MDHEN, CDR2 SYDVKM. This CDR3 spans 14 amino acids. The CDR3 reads CASRGQGSRQPQHF. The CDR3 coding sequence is TGTGCCAGCAGGGGACAGGGATCGCGTCAGCCCCAGCATTTT.

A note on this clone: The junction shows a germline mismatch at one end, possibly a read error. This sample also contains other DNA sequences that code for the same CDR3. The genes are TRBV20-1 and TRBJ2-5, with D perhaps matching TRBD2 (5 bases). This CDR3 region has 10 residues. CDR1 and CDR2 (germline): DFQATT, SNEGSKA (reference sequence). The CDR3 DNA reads TGCAGTGCCAGAGGGGAGACCCAGTACTTC. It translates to CSARGETQYF.

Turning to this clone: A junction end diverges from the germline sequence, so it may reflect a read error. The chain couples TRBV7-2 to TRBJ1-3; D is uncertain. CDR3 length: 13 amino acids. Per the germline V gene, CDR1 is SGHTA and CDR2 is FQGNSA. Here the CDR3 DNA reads TGTGCCAGCAGTTTAGTCTCTGGAAACACCATATATTTT. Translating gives CASSLVSGNTIYF.

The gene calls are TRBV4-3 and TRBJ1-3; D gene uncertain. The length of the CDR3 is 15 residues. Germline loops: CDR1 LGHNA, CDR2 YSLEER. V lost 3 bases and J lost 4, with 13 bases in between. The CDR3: CASSQDPRAGNTIYF. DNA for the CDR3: TGCGCCAGCAGCCAGGACCCCCGGGCAGGAAACACCATATATTTT.

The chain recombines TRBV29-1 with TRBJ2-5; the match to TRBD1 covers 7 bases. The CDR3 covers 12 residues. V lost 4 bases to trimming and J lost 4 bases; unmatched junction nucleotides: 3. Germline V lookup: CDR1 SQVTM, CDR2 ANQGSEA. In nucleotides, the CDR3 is TGCAGCGTTGGGCAGGGGGTAGAGACCCAGTACTTC. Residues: CSVGQGVETQYF.

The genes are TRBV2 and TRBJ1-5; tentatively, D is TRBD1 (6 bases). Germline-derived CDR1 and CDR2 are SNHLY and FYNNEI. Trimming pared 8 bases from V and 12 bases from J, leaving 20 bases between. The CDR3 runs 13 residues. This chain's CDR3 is CASGITGTIVQHF. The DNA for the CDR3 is TGTGCCAGCGGGATAACAGGGACAATAGTCCAGCATTTT.

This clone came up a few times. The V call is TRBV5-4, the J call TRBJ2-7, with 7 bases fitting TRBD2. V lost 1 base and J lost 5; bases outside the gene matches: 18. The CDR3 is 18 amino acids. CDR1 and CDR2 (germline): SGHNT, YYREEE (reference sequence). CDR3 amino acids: CASSLRRGGSRLFDEQYF. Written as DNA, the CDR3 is TGTGCCAGCAGCTTGCGTCGGGGCGGGAGTAGGCTCTTTGACGAGCAGTACTTC.

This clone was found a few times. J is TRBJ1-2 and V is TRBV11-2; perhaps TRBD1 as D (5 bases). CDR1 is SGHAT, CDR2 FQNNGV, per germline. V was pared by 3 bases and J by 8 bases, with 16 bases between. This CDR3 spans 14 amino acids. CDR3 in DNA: TGTGCCAGCAGCTTCTCGCAGGGTCTACAGGGCTACACCTTC. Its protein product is CASSFSQGLQGYTF.

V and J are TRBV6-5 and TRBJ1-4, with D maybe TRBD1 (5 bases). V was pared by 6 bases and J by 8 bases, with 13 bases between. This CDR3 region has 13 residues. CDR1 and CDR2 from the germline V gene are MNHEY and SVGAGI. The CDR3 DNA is TGTGCCAGCAGCCCGGGGGGGTACGAAAAACTGTTTTTT. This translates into CASSPGGYEKLFF.

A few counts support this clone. The CDR3 reads CASSVGPGAGETQYF. CDR3 coding DNA: TGTGCCAGCAGCGTAGGACCTGGGGCCGGAGAGACCCAGTACTTC. The V call is TRBV9, the J call TRBJ2-5, with a weak D call TRBD1 (5 bases). Germline V gives CDR1 SGDLS, CDR2 YYNGEE. The CDR3 is made up of 15 amino acids. Trimming pared 0 bases from V and 4 bases from J, leaving 13 bases between.

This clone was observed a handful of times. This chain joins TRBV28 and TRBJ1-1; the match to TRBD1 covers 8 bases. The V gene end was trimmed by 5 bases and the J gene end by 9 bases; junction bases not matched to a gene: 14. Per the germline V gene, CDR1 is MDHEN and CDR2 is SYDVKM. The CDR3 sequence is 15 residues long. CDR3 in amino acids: CASSLNLGQDPKAFF. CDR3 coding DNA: TGTGCCAGCAGTCTAAATCTGGGACAGGACCCAAAAGCTTTCTTT.

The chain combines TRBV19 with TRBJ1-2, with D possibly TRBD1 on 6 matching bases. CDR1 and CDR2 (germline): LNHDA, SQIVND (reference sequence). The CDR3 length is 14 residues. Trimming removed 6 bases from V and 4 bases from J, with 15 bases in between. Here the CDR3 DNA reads TGTGCCAGTAGGAAGCCGGGACATCGCTATGGCTACACCTTC. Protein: CASRKPGHRYGYTF.